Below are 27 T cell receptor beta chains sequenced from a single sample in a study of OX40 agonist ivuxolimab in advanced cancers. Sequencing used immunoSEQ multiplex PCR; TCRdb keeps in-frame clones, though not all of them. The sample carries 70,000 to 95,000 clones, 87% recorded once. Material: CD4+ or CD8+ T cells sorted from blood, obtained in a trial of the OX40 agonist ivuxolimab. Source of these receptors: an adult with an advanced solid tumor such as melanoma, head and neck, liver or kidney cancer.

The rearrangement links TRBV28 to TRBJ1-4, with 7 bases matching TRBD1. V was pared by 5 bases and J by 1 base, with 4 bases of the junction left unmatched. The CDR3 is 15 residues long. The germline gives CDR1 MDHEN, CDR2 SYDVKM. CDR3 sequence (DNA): TGTGCCAGCAGTCTCCGGGACAGAACTAATGAAAAACTGTTTTTT. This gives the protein CASSLRDRTNEKLFF. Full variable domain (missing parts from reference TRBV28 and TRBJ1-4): DVKVTQSSRYLVKRTGEKVFLECVQDMDHENMFWYRQDPGLGLRLIYFSYDVKMKEKGDIPEGYSVSREKKERFSLILESASTNQTSMYLCASSLRDRTNEKLFFGSGTQLSVL.

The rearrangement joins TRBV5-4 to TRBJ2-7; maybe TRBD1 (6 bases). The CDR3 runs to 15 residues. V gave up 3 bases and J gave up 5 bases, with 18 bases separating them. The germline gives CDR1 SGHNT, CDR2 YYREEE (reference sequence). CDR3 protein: CASSWGTRTSDEQYF. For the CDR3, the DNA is TGTGCCAGCAGCTGGGGGACACGAACCTCAGACGAGCAGTACTTC.

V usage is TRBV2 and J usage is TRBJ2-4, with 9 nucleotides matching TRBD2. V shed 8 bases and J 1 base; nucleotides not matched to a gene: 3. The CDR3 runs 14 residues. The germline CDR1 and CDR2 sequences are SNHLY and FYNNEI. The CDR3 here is CASGLAIAKNIQYF. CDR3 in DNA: TGTGCCAGCGGACTAGCGATTGCCAAAAACATTCAGTACTTC.

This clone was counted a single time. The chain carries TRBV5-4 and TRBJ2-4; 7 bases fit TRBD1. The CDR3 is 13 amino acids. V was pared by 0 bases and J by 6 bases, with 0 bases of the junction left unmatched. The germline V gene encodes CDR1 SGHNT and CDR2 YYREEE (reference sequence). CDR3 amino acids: CASSLDRGNIQYF. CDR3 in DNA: TGTGCCAGCAGCTTGGACAGGGGAAACATTCAGTACTTC.

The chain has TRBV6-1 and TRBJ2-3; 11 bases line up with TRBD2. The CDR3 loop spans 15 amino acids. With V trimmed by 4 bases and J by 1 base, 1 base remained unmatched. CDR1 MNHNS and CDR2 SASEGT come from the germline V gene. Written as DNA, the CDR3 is TGTGCCAGCAGTGCACTAGCGGGGGGCACAGATACGCAGTATTTT. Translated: CASSALAGGTDTQYF.

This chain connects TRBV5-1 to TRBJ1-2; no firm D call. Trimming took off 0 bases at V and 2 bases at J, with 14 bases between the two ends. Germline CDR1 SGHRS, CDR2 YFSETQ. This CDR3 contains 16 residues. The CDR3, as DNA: TGCGCCAGCAGCTTGGACGGCCCAAGAGTAAACTATGGCTACACCTTC. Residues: CASSLDGPRVNYGYTF. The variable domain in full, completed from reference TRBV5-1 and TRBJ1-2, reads KAGVTQTPRYLIKTRGQQVTLSCSPISGHRSVSWYQQTPGQGLQFLFEYFSETQRNKGNFPGRFSGRQFSNSRSEMNVSTLELGDSALYLCASSLDGPRVNYGYTFGSGTRLTVV.

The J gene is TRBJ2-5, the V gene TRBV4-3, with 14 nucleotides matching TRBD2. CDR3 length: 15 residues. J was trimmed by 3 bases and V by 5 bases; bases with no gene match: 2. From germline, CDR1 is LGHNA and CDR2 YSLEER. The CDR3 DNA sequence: TGCGCCAGCAGCTTGGGACTAGCGGGAGAAGAGACCCAGTACTTC. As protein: CASSLGLAGEETQYF.

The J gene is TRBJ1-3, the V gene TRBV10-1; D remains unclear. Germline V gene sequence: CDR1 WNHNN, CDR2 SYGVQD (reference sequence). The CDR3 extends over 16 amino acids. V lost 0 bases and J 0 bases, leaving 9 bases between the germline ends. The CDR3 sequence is CASSESGSFSGNTIYF. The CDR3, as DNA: TGCGCCAGCAGTGAGTCCGGCTCGTTCTCTGGAAACACCATATATTTT.

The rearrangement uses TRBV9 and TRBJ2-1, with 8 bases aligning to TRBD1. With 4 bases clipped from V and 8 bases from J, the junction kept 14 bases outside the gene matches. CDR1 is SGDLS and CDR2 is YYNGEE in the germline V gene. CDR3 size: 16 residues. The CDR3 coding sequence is TGTGCCAGCAGCCTTATATTGGGGCAGGGGGCCGATGAGCAGTTCTTC. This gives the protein CASSLILGQGADEQFF.

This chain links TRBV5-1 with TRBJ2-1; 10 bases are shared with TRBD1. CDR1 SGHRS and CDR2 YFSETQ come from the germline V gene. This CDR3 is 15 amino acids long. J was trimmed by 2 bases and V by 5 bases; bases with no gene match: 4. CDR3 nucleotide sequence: TGCGCCAGCAGTACGGGACAGGGGACCTACAATGAGCAGTTCTTC. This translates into CASSTGQGTYNEQFF.

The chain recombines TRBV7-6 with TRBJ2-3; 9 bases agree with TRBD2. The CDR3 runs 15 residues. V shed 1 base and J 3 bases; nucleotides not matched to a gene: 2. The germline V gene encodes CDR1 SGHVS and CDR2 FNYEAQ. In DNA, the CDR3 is TGTGCCAGCAGCTTAGGGGCGGGGGGGACAGATACGCAGTATTTT. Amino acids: CASSLGAGGTDTQYF.

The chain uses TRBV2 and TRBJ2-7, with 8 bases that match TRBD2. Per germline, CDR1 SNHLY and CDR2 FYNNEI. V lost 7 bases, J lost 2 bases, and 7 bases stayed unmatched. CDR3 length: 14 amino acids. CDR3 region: CASNPSGFPYEQYF. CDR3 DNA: TGTGCCAGCAATCCTAGCGGGTTCCCCTACGAGCAGTACTTC.

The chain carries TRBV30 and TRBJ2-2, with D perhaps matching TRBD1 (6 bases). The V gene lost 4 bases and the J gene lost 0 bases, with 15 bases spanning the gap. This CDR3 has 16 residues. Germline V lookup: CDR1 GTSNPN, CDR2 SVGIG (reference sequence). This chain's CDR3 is CAWKAGVLSNTGELFF. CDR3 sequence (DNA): TGTGCCTGGAAGGCAGGGGTTCTTTCGAACACCGGGGAGCTGTTTTTT.

The CDR3 is CAIRLALEGVETQYF. CDR3 DNA sequence: TGTGCCATCCGACTAGCGCTTGAGGGGGTGGAGACCCAGTACTTC. The rearrangement joins TRBV10-3 to TRBJ2-5, with 8 nucleotides matching TRBD2. The V segment lost 8 bases and the J segment 5 bases; nucleotides outside the gene matches: 13. This CDR3 region has 15 residues. Germline values: CDR1 ENHRY, CDR2 SYGVKD.

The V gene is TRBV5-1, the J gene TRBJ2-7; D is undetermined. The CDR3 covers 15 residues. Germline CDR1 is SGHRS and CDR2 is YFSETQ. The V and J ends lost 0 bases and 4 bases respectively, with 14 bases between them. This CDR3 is CASSLAPTLEYEQYF. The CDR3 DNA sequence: TGCGCCAGCAGCTTGGCTCCGACCTTGGAGTACGAGCAGTACTTC. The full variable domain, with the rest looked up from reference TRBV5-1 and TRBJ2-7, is KAGVTQTPRYLIKTRGQQVTLSCSPISGHRSVSWYQQTPGQGLQFLFEYFSETQRNKGNFPGRFSGRQFSNSRSEMNVSTLELGDSALYLCASSLAPTLEYEQYFGPGTRLTVT.

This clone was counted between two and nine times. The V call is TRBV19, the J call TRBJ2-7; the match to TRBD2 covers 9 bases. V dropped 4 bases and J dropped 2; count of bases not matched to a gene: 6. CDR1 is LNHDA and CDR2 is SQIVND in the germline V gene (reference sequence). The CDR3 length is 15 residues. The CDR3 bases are TGTGCCAGTAGTACCCCTAGCGGGACAACCTACGAGCAGTACTTC. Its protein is CASSTPSGTTYEQYF.

The CDR3 region is CASSQTGREQFF. CDR3 nucleotide sequence: TGTGCCAGCAGTCAAACAGGGCGTGAGCAGTTCTTC. V and J are TRBV2 and TRBJ2-1, with TRBD1 as a possible D gene (6 bases). Trimming cost V 5 bases and J 9 bases, with 11 bases left between them. The CDR3 consists of 12 residues. The germline V gene encodes CDR1 SNHLY and CDR2 FYNNEI.

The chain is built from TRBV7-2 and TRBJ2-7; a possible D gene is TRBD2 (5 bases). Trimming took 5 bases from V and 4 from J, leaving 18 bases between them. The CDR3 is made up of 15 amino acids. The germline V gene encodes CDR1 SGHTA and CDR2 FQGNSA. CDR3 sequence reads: CASSLTGSSGYEQYF. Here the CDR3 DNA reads TGTGCCAGCAGCCTAACCGGGTCTTCGGGGTACGAGCAGTACTTC.

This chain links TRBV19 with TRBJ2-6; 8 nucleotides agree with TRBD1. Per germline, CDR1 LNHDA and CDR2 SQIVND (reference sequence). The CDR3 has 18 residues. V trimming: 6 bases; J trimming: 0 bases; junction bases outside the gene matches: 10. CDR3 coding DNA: TGTGCCAGTAGCCTCAAGGGACAGGCGAACTCTGGGGCCAACGTCCTGACTTTC. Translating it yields CASSLKGQANSGANVLTF.

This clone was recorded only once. CDR3 sequence reads: CASSQAYRKIEAFF. The CDR3 region has the DNA TGCGCCAGCAGCCAAGCATACAGGAAGATTGAAGCTTTCTTT. This chain connects TRBV4-3 to TRBJ1-1; the D gene is possibly TRBD1 (5 bases). Germline V gene lookup returns CDR1 LGHNA and CDR2 YSLEER. V was clipped by 1 base and J by 7 bases, with 13 bases between them. This CDR3 is 14 amino acids long.

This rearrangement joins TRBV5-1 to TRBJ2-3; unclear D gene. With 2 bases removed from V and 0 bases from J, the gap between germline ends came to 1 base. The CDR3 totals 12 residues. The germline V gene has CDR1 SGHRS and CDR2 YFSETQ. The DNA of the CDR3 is TGCGCCAGCAGCTTCAGCACAGATACGCAGTATTTT. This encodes CASSFSTDTQYF. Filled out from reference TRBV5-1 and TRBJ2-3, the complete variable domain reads KAGVTQTPRYLIKTRGQQVTLSCSPISGHRSVSWYQQTPGQGLQFLFEYFSETQRNKGNFPGRFSGRQFSNSRSEMNVSTLELGDSALYLCASSFSTDTQYFGPGTRLTVL.

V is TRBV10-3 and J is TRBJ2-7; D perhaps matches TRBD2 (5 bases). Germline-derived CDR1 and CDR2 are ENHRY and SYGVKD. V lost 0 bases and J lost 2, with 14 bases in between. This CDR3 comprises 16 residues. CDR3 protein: CAISESMAGSPYEQYF. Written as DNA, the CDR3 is TGTGCCATCAGTGAGTCAATGGCGGGTTCCCCCTACGAGCAGTACTTC.

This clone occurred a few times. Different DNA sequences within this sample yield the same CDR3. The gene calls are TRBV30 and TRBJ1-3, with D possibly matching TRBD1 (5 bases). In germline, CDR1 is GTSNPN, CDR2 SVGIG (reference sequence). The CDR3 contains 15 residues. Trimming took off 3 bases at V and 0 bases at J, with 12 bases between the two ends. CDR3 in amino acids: CAWSRDSGSGNTIYF. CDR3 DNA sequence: TGTGCCTGGAGCAGGGACTCCGGCTCTGGAAACACCATATATTTT. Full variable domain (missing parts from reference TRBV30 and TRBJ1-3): SQTIHQWPATLVQPVGSPLSLECTVEGTSNPNLYWYRQAAGRGLQLLFYSVGIGQISSEVPQNLSASRPQDRQFILSSKKLLLSDSGFYLCAWSRDSGSGNTIYFGEGSWLTVV.

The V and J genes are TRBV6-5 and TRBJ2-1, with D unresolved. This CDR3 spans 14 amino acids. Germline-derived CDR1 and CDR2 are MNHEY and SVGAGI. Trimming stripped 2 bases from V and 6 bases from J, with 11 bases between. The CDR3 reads CASSYTAWGNEQFF. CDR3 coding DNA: TGTGCCAGCAGTTACACCGCATGGGGCAATGAGCAGTTCTTC.

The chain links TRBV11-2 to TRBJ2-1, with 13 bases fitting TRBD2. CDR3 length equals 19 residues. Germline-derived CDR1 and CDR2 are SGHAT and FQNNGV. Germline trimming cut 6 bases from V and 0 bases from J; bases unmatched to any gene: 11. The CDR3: CASRRGTSGTRSSYNEQFF. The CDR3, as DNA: TGTGCCAGCAGGCGGGGGACTAGCGGGACCCGGAGCTCCTACAATGAGCAGTTCTTC.

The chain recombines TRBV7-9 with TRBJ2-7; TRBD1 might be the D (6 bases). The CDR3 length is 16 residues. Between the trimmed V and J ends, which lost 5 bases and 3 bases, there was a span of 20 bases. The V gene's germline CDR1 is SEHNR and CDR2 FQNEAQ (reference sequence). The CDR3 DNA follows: TGTGCCAGCAGCCTAGACTTTAGGACAGATTACTACGAGCAGTACTTC. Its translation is CASSLDFRTDYYEQYF.

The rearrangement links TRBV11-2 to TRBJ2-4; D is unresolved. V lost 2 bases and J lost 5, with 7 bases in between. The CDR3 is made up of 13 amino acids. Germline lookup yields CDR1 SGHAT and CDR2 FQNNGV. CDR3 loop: CASSLRAENIQYF. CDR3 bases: TGTGCCAGCAGCTTACGGGCAGAAAACATTCAGTACTTC.